This T cell receptor (beta chain) was retrieved from a study of molecular identifiers for immune sequencing clone quantification. Study observations and caveats: Highly expanded clone sizes could be underestimated by identical TCR molecules sharing a barcode.

As concerns this clonotype: Its specificity is not known.

TCRdb re-analysed the PCR reads in MiXCR, keeping a single row per CDR3 protein. Here the sample spans 250,000 to 400,000 distinct CDR3 sequences, about 22% being singletons. This CDR3 has 19 amino acids. Sequencing was done on a sample of naive CD8+ T cells from blood, with Jurkat cell RNA spiked in. As for subset: FACS-sorted CD8+CD4-CCR7+CD45RA+ naive T cells. V and J are TRBV3-2 and TRBJ2-4; the DNA was not compared with TRBD2, the D call given in the table. TRBV3-2 is labeled a pseudogene. The sequence was obtained from a human donor in good health. Some libraries in this study had Jurkat cell RNA spiked in. The CDR3 DNA reads TGTGCCAGCAGCCAACCGGGACTAGCGGGGGGGCTGGGCAAAAACATTCAGTACTTC. Translating it yields CASSQPGLAGGLGKNIQYF.